The entry that follows covers one T cell receptor beta chain sequence. Its target is unknown. The record originates from a study of cytotoxic CD8 clonotypes in ibrutinib-treated CLL. Study information: Response samples were taken after a median of around twelve months on treatment, range 6 to 36. Sample averages reached around 270,000 productive templates and 94,082 productive rearrangements. Study results and caveats: Circulating CD8+ T-cell counts were tracked by baseline clonality, which exceeded that of age-matched healthy donors.

Generated by immunoSEQ multiplex PCR, the TCRdb table keeps only in-frame clones and is missing some. Seen here are 35,000 to 55,000 clones, 55% to 80% observed once, and the top ten hold 9.5% to 15%. Germline-derived CDR1 and CDR2 are SNHLY and FYNNEI. V trimming: 7 bases; J trimming: 1 base; junction bases outside the gene matches: 2. This CDR3 comprises 14 residues. The authors obtained approximately 2 micrograms of genomic DNA from cryopreserved PBMCs for TCR beta libraries. This specimen was PBMCs, taken after 12 months of ibrutinib treatment. The TCR originated in a human donor with chronic lymphocytic leukemia. The chain combines TRBV2 with TRBJ2-1, with TRBD2 identical over 9 bases. CDR3 sequence reads: CASTSGVSYNEQFF. In DNA form, the CDR3 reads TGTGCCAGCACTAGCGGGGTTTCCTACAATGAGCAGTTCTTC.